This passage covers 7 T cell receptor beta chains from one sample sequenced in a study of regulatory T cells in long-lasting Graves disease. The time point is: newly diagnosed GD, antithyroid drugs for less than 3 months. The TCR library used RNA extracted from PBMCs. Sequencing libraries for TCR beta were prepared with iRepertoire HTBI primers and Arm-PCR of CDR3 regions. Using its own MiXCR run on the multiplex PCR reads, TCRdb lists one record per CDR3 protein. The table has 410,000 or so distinct CDR3 sequences, around 14% seen once. These data also featured in a second study, about T cells in Graves' hyperthyroidism and ophthalmopathy.

The specimen comprised peripheral blood mononuclear cells (PBMCs), sampled at new diagnosis, from a patient treated with antithyroid drugs. The receptors come from a woman aged 25-40 years with Graves disease.

This clonotype occurred a few times. Given a much more abundant clone one base away, this may be a read error. The gene calls are TRBV18 and TRBJ2-1; weak D call: TRBD2 (5 bases). Germline values: CDR1 KGHSH, CDR2 LQKENI. The CDR3 has 15 amino acids. For the CDR3, the DNA is TGTGCCAGCTCACCGGACGGGAACTCCTACAATGGGCAGTTCTTC. Protein: CASSPDGNSYNGQFF.

This clonotype was counted between two and nine times. The chain joins TRBV11-2 to TRBJ1-5; D uncertain. Germline V gene lookup returns CDR1 SGHAT and CDR2 FQNNGV. V lost 5 bases and J lost 0, with 8 bases in between. The CDR3 consists of 14 residues. Here the CDR3 reads CASSETYSNQPQHF. In nucleotides, the CDR3 is TGTGCCAGCAGCGAAACTTATAGCAATCAGCCCCAGCATTTT.

This clonotype was seen at least ten times. The chain combines TRBV12-3 or TRBV12-4 with TRBJ2-1; D might be TRBD2 (7 bases). The germline V and J ends were trimmed by 3 bases and 3 bases, with 15 bases remaining between them. The CDR3 loop spans 16 amino acids. The CDR3 sequence: CASSFPGGANYNEQFF. The CDR3 region has the DNA TGTGCCAGCAGTTTCCCTGGGGGGGCAAACTACAATGAGCAGTTCTTC.

The table lists this clonotype with many counts. The chain links TRBV20-1 to TRBJ2-3, with 11 bases aligning to TRBD2. J was trimmed by 4 bases and V by 0 bases; bases with no gene match: 3. This CDR3 is built from 15 residues. Germline values: CDR1 DFQATT, CDR2 SNEGSKA (reference sequence). In nucleotides, the CDR3 is TGCAGTGCTAGAGACCTACTAGCGGGAGCAGATACGCAGTATTTT. Residues: CSARDLLAGADTQYF.

This clonotype was observed at least ten times. The chain uses TRBV24-1 and TRBJ2-1; 14 bases match TRBD2. Germline V gene data show CDR1 as KGHDR and CDR2 as SFDVKD. V lost 4 bases, J lost 8 bases, and 6 bases stayed unmatched. CDR3 length equals 16 residues. CDR3 DNA sequence: TGTGCCACCAGTGACCGGGGACTAGCGGGAGTTGATGAGCAGTTCTTC. It codes for CATSDRGLAGVDEQFF.

V and J are TRBV5-1 and TRBJ2-3; no definite D call. Trimming stripped 5 bases from V and 0 bases from J, with 4 bases between. The CDR3 contains 12 residues. CDR1 is SGHRS and CDR2 is YFSETQ in the germline V gene. The CDR3 nucleotides are TGCGCCAGCAGGCTGAGCACAGATACGCAGTATTTT. Amino acids: CASRLSTDTQYF.

At least ten counts were recorded for this clonotype. This chain joins TRBV20-1 and TRBJ2-1; 8 bases agree with TRBD2. CDR3 length equals 14 residues. Germline CDR1 is DFQATT and CDR2 is SNEGSKA (reference sequence). The V and J ends lost 3 bases and 6 bases, in that order; junction bases with no gene match: 7. The CDR3 DNA is TGCAGTGCTAGCTCGAGCGGGGGCCCCAATGAGCAGTTCTTC. Its translation is CSASSSGGPNEQFF.